One sample yielded the 3 T cell receptor beta chains listed below, sequenced in a study of glioma-infiltrating T cells after dendritic cell vaccination. Libraries were prepared by immunoSEQ multiplex PCR; TCRdb keeps only in-frame clonotypes and omits some of them. Among over 90,000 clones listed, roughly 84% were seen once. Sequenced here: blood, sampled before dendritic cell vaccination. The receptors were gathered from a human donor with glioblastoma.

J is TRBJ2-1 and V is TRBV6-5, with D unresolved. CDR1 is MNHEY, CDR2 SVGAGI, per germline. Trimming stripped 4 bases from V and 4 bases from J, with 5 bases between. The CDR3 contains 12 residues. The CDR3: CASSSLYNEQFF. The CDR3 DNA is TGTGCCAGCAGTTCCCTTTACAATGAGCAGTTCTTC.

There are a few counts of this clone. This chain joins TRBV15 and TRBJ2-2; 8 nucleotides line up with TRBD2. The germline V gene encodes CDR1 LNHNV and CDR2 YYDKDF (reference sequence). V lost 5 bases, J lost 1 base, and 9 bases stayed unmatched. There are 17 residues in the CDR3. The CDR3 bases are TGTGCCACCAGCCCCAACCCGCTAGCGGGGAACACCGGGGAGCTGTTTTTT. As protein: CATSPNPLAGNTGELFF.

The chain is built from TRBV10-2 and TRBJ1-1, with TRBD1 matching over 9 bases. CDR1 and CDR2 from the germline V gene are WSHSY and SAAADI. The CDR3 spans 12 residues. The V and J ends lost 6 bases and 7 bases, in that order; junction bases with no gene match: 3. The CDR3 loop reads CASRTGGGEAFF. CDR3 nucleotide sequence: TGCGCCAGCAGGACAGGGGGGGGTGAAGCTTTCTTT.